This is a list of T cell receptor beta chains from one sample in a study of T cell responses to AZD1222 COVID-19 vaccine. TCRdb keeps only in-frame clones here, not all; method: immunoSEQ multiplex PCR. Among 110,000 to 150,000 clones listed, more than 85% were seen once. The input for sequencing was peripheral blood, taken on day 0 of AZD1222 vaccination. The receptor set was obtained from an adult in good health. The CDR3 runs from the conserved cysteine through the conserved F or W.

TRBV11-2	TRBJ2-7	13	CASSSSGRGEQYF
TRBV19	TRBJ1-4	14	CASRTGLSGEKLFF
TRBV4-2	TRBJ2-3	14	CASSLSGETDTQYF
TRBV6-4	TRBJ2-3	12	CASSTGSDTQYF
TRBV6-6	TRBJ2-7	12	CASKPGPYEQYF
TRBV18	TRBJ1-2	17	CASSPSAGGPGGYGYTF
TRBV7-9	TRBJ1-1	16	CASSPPTGGSNTEAFF
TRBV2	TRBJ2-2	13	CASNWINTGELFF
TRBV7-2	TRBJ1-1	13	CASTHAGGAEAFF
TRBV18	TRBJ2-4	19	CASSLSLAGGPSSKNIQYF
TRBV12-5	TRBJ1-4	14	CASGRDRANEKLFF
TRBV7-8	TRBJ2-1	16	CASSLDRQLARDEQFF
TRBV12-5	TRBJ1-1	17	CASGFAPLDSRDTEAFF
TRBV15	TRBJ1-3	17	CATSRVLGARSGNTIYF
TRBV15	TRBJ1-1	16	CATSRGRAGENTEAFF
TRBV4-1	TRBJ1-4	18	CASSQAIPGSTFGEKLFF
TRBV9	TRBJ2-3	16	CASSVGGGRAKDTQYF
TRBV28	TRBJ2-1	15	CASSGSGTAYNEQFF
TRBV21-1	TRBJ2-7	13	CASRPGSSYEQYF
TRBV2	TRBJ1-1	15	CASIEQGPRGTEAFF
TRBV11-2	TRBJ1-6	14	CASSLGGHNSPLHF
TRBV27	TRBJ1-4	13	CASSSATNEKLFF
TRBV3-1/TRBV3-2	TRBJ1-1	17	CASSQGLGAPLNTEAFF
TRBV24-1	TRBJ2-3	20	CATSDYQIFGAPESTDTQYF
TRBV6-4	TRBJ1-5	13	CASSEGDNQPQHF
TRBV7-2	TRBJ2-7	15	CASSLLAGGAYEQYF
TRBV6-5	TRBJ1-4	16	CASSYVWSGPTEKLFF
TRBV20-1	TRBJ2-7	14	CSASEGLAGGQEYF
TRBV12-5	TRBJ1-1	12	CASAIGGGKAFF
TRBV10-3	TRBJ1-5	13	CAIRGGRNQPQHF
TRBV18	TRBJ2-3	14	CASSLTGFTDTQYF
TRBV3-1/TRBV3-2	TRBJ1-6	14	CAGTRWQGCSPLHF
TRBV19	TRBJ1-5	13	CASSIETGRAQHF
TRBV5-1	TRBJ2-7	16	CASSLAGGRGSYEQYF
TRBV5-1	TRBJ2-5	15	CASSKGGNRQETQYF
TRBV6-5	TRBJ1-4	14	CASRRLATNEKLFF
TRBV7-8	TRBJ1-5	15	CASTRDLPFNQPQHF
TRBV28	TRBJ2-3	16	CASSPSAGAGTDTQYF
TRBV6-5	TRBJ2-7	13	CASSRGLTYEQYF
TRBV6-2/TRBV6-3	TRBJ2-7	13	CASSYQDLTEQYF
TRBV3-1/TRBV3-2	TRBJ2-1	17	CASSRFSGTSSYNEQFF
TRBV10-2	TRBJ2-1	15	CASSEFLAGANEQFF
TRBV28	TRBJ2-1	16	CASSKTGTGSYNEQFF
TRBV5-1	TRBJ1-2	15	CASSTGQGPNYGYTF
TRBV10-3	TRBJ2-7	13	CAIRDRATYEQYF
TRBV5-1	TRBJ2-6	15	CASSLWDSGANVLTF
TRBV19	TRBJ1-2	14	CASSPDRGHYGYTF